The 29 T cell receptor beta chains below all came from one sample that was sequenced in a study of blood T cell repertoires in COVID-19 (dated by TCRdb to the early 2020s). To prepare the library, the immunoSEQ multiplex PCR assay was applied. TCRdb limited this immuneACCESS table to in-frame rearrangements with V and J called. A share of clones is missing; checked studies link under half to unresolved V genes, and the rest is unexplained. The sample records about 74,000 clones, around 93% of which are singletons. The top ten hold around 4.5% of the sample. The sample consisted of peripheral blood. These receptors were taken from a woman aged 55-70 years with active COVID-19.

This CDR3 reads CATSRISRGNQPQHF. In DNA form, the CDR3 reads TGTGCCACCAGCAGGATTTCCCGGGGCAATCAGCCCCAGCATTTT. This chain joins TRBV15 and TRBJ1-5, with D hard to call. Germline V gene data show CDR1 as LNHNV and CDR2 as YYDKDF (reference sequence). The CDR3 consists of 15 residues. V lost 3 bases, J lost 2 bases, and 11 bases lay in between. Variable domain in full (rest from reference TRBV15 and TRBJ1-5): DAMVIQNPRYQVTQFGKPVTLSCSQTLNHNVMYWYQQKSSQAPKLLFHYYDKDFNNEADTPDNFQSRRPNTSFCFLDIRSPGLGDTAMYLCATSRISRGNQPQHFGDGTRLSIL.

The chain is built from TRBV4-1 and TRBJ2-7, with 12 bases fitting TRBD2. This CDR3 spans 15 amino acids. Germline-derived CDR1 and CDR2 are MGHRA and YSYEKL. V shed 7 bases and J 0 bases; nucleotides not matched to a gene: 4. The CDR3 sequence is CASNPTSGSSYEQYF. In DNA, the CDR3 is TGCGCCAGCAACCCGACTAGCGGGAGCTCCTACGAGCAGTACTTC.

This chain links TRBV5-1 with TRBJ1-4, with D uncertain. V was pared by 2 bases and J by 3 bases, with 11 bases between. CDR1 and CDR2 (germline): SGHRS, YFSETQ. CDR3 length equals 15 residues. The CDR3 is CASSLRMEANEKLFF. Written as DNA, the CDR3 is TGCGCCAGCAGCTTACGGATGGAGGCTAATGAAAAACTGTTTTTT.

V is TRBV5-1 and J is TRBJ2-1, with 8 nucleotides matching TRBD2. The CDR3 has 15 residues. V lost 1 base, J lost 6 bases, and 6 bases stayed unmatched. Germline V gives CDR1 SGHRS, CDR2 YFSETQ. CDR3 DNA: TGCGCCAGCAGCTTGTACCCCGGGAGGGTCAATGAGCAGTTCTTC. Amino acid sequence: CASSLYPGRVNEQFF.

This sequence joins TRBV18 and TRBJ2-7, with TRBD2 matching 10 bases. CDR1 and CDR2 from the germline V gene are KGHSH and LQKENI. V dropped 1 base and J dropped 3; count of bases not matched to a gene: 18. This CDR3 spans 20 amino acids. CDR3 nucleotide sequence: TGTGCCAGCTCACCACGGGAAAGTTCGGACTTAGCGGGAGGCCGCTACGAGCAGTACTTC. Translating gives CASSPRESSDLAGGRYEQYF. The complete variable domain, with remaining parts taken from reference TRBV18 and TRBJ2-7, reads NAGVMQNPRHLVRRRGQEARLRCSPMKGHSHVYWYRQLPEEGLKFMVYLQKENIIDESGMPKERFSAEFPKEGPSILRIQQVVRGDSAAYFCASSPRESSDLAGGRYEQYFGPGTRLTVT.

The chain links TRBV5-5 to TRBJ2-3; the D gene is possibly TRBD2 (5 bases). Trimming removed 0 bases from V and 6 bases from J, with 11 bases in between. Per germline, CDR1 SGHKS and CDR2 YYEKEE (reference sequence). The CDR3 is 14 amino acids. The CDR3 region is CASSLDARGDTQYF. The CDR3 DNA reads as TGTGCCAGCAGCTTGGACGCGCGCGGGGATACGCAGTATTTT. Variable domain in full (rest from reference TRBV5-5 and TRBJ2-3): DAGVTQSPTHLIKTRGQQVTLRCSPISGHKSVSWYQQVLGQGPQFIFQYYEKEERGRGNFPDRFSARQFPNYSSELNVNALLLGDSALYLCASSLDARGDTQYFGPGTRLTVL.

The rearrangement joins TRBV24-1 to TRBJ1-2; 8 bases align to TRBD1. The germline CDR1 and CDR2 sequences are KGHDR and SFDVKD. V shed 0 bases and J 5 bases; nucleotides not matched to a gene: 4. The CDR3 runs to 15 residues. CDR3 nucleotide sequence: TGTGCCACCAGTGATTTGCAACAGGGGGTTTATGGCTACACCTTC. This translates into CATSDLQQGVYGYTF.

J is TRBJ1-5 and V is TRBV28; 9 nucleotides agree with TRBD1. This CDR3 region has 14 residues. Germline V gene sequence: CDR1 MDHEN, CDR2 SYDVKM. The V and J ends lost 2 bases and 7 bases, in that order; junction bases with no gene match: 3. CDR3 protein: CASSLGTGRQPQHF. The DNA for the CDR3 is TGTGCCAGCAGTTTAGGGACAGGGCGCCAGCCCCAGCATTTT.

The chain has TRBV6-6 and TRBJ1-6, with D possibly TRBD1 on 5 matching bases. CDR1 and CDR2 from the germline V gene are MNHNY and SVGAGI (reference sequence). CDR3 length equals 16 residues. Trimming stripped 5 bases from V and 7 bases from J, with 18 bases between. The CDR3: CASSIRRGGENSPLHF. CDR3 DNA sequence: TGTGCCAGCAGTATTAGACGGGGAGGGGAGAATTCACCCCTCCACTTT.

The rearrangement joins TRBV24-1 to TRBJ2-2; 14 bases fit TRBD2. J lost 5 bases, V lost 4 bases, and 8 bases had no gene match. The germline CDR1 and CDR2 sequences are KGHDR and SFDVKD. The CDR3 spans 18 residues. The chain's CDR3 is CATSELAGLAGGTGELFF. Here the CDR3 DNA reads TGTGCCACCAGTGAGCTTGCTGGACTAGCGGGAGGAACCGGGGAGCTGTTTTTT.

This clone is a singleton in its sample. The V call is TRBV3-1 (or the pseudogene TRBV3-2), the J call TRBJ1-4; the D is unclear. The germline V gene has CDR1 LGHDT and CDR2 YNNKEL (reference sequence). The V end lost 2 bases, the J end lost 8 bases, and 18 bases lay between the germline ends. The CDR3 loop spans 16 amino acids. DNA of the CDR3: TGTGCCAGCAGCCAACATGCTCAGACTCGGGGAGAAAAACTGTTTTTT. It yields the protein CASSQHAQTRGEKLFF.

This rearrangement joins TRBV7-2 to TRBJ2-1; D gene uncertain. Germline CDR1 SGHTA, CDR2 FQGNSA. Trimming removed 0 bases at V and 0 bases at J, with 15 bases between. The CDR3 loop spans 18 amino acids. CDR3 loop: CASSLAEWAGSSYNEQFF. DNA for the CDR3: TGTGCCAGCAGCTTAGCCGAGTGGGCAGGAAGCTCCTACAATGAGCAGTTCTTC.

V is TRBV18 and J is TRBJ2-7; 7 bases are a match to TRBD2. This CDR3 is built from 16 residues. From germline, CDR1 is KGHSH and CDR2 LQKENI. V shed 3 bases and J 5 bases; nucleotides not matched to a gene: 13. Written as DNA, the CDR3 is TGTGCCAGCTCACCGTCGATAACGGGAGGATCTAACGAGCAGTACTTC. Protein product: CASSPSITGGSNEQYF.

This chain joins TRBV5-1 and TRBJ1-2, with 8 nucleotides matching TRBD1. Looked up from germline, CDR1 is SGHRS and CDR2 is YFSETQ. V was clipped by 1 base and J by 6 bases; unmatched bases: 2. This CDR3 has 13 residues. The CDR3 loop reads CASSLQGANGYTF. CDR3 DNA sequence: TGCGCCAGCAGCTTGCAGGGGGCGAATGGCTACACCTTC.

The chain joins TRBV6-6 to TRBJ2-1; D is undetermined. V gave up 0 bases and J gave up 7 bases, with 7 bases separating them. The CDR3 contains 13 residues. The germline gives CDR1 MNHNY, CDR2 SVGAGI (reference sequence). CDR3 residues: CASSYSQWNEQFF. The DNA for the CDR3 is TGTGCCAGCAGTTACTCTCAGTGGAATGAGCAGTTCTTC.

For the CDR3, the DNA is TGCGCCAGCAGTCAACAGGGGGCTCATCCGGCAGATACGCAGTATTTT. The encoded protein is CASSQQGAHPADTQYF. The V call is TRBV10-2, the J call TRBJ2-3; 9 bases fit TRBD1. The CDR3 covers 16 residues. The germline V gene encodes CDR1 WSHSY and CDR2 SAAADI. With V trimmed by 5 bases and J by 4 bases, 10 bases remained unmatched.

This rearrangement joins TRBV19 to TRBJ2-7, with D perhaps matching TRBD2 (5 bases). CDR3 length: 14 amino acids. In germline, CDR1 is LNHDA, CDR2 SQIVND (reference sequence). V gave up 4 bases and J gave up 3 bases, with 13 bases separating them. The CDR3, as DNA: TGTGCCAGTAGTAGGAAGGGAGATCTCTACGAGCAGTACTTC. The encoded protein is CASSRKGDLYEQYF.

The gene calls are TRBV4-2 and TRBJ2-1, with a tentative D call TRBD2 (6 bases). Germline-derived CDR1 and CDR2 are LGHNA and YNFKEQ. The CDR3 contains 13 residues. Trimming took off 1 base at V and 7 bases at J, with 8 bases between the two ends. The CDR3 region is CASSQGDWNEQFF. The DNA of the CDR3 is TGTGCCAGCAGCCAAGGGGACTGGAATGAGCAGTTCTTC.

This chain connects TRBV11-3 to TRBJ2-5, with D possibly being TRBD2 (7 bases). V lost 5 bases and J lost 5, with 18 bases in between. The CDR3 sequence is 15 residues long. CDR1 and CDR2 from the germline V gene are SGHNT and YENEEA. The CDR3 loop reads CASSPGAGALETQYF. In DNA form, the CDR3 reads TGTGCCAGCAGCCCGGGGGCGGGAGCTTTGGAGACCCAGTACTTC.

The chain is built from TRBV4-1 and TRBJ1-5; D call uncertain. The germline CDR1 and CDR2 sequences are MGHRA and YSYEKL. The CDR3 extends over 13 amino acids. V lost 4 bases, J lost 2 bases, and 6 bases lay in between. As DNA, the CDR3 is TGCGCCAGCAGCCTTACAGGCAATCAGCCCCAGCATTTT. It yields the protein CASSLTGNQPQHF.

This clone is a singleton in its sample. The chain has TRBV7-6 and TRBJ2-2; 9 nucleotides match TRBD1. V dropped 6 bases and J dropped 4; count of bases not matched to a gene: 6. Germline lookup yields CDR1 SGHVS and CDR2 FNYEAQ. This CDR3 spans 15 amino acids. The CDR3 loop reads CASSRDRVGTGELFF. In DNA, the CDR3 is TGTGCCAGCAGTCGGGACAGGGTCGGCACCGGGGAGCTGTTTTTT. The entire variable domain, with the rest obtained from reference TRBV7-6 and TRBJ2-2, is as follows: GAGVSQSPRYKVTKRGQDVALRCDPISGHVSLYWYRQALGQGPEFLTYFNYEAQQDKSGLPNDRFSAERPEGSISTLTIQRTEQRDSAMYRCASSRDRVGTGELFFGEGSRLTVL.

This rearrangement joins TRBV4-1 to TRBJ1-5, with D unresolved. This CDR3 spans 13 amino acids. Trimming took off 6 bases at V and 7 bases at J, with 13 bases between the two ends. CDR1 is MGHRA, CDR2 YSYEKL, per germline. The chain's CDR3 is CASSIREDQPQHF. CDR3 sequence (DNA): TGCGCCAGCAGTATTAGGGAGGACCAGCCCCAGCATTTT.

The chain has TRBV2 and TRBJ2-3, with D tentatively TRBD1 (6 bases). Germline CDR1 is SNHLY and CDR2 is FYNNEI. The CDR3 contains 14 residues. V was shortened by 3 bases and J by 4 bases, with 11 bases between the two germline ends. The CDR3 is CASSDSPGADTQYF. The CDR3 DNA reads TGTGCCAGCAGTGACAGTCCAGGGGCAGATACGCAGTATTTT.

The gene calls are TRBV9 and TRBJ1-1; D possibly corresponds to TRBD1 (5 bases). This CDR3 region has 13 residues. Germline lookup yields CDR1 SGDLS and CDR2 YYNGEE. Trimming removed 2 bases from V and 4 bases from J, with 9 bases in between. DNA for the CDR3: TGTGCCAGCAGCGTGCCGGGACTCACTGAAGCTTTCTTT. Translating it yields CASSVPGLTEAFF. Variable domain in full (rest from reference TRBV9 and TRBJ1-1): DSGVTQTPKHLITATGQRVTLRCSPRSGDLSVYWYQQSLDQGLQFLIQYYNGEERAKGNILERFSAQQFPDLHSELNLSSLELGDSALYFCASSVPGLTEAFFGQGTRLTVV.

This sequence joins TRBV6-6 and TRBJ1-4, with TRBD1 matching 9 bases. Per germline, CDR1 MNHNY and CDR2 SVGAGI (reference sequence). Losses at the gene ends were 5 bases for V and 10 bases for J; bases not matched to a gene: 11. The CDR3 runs to 15 residues. The CDR3 here is CASSGTGQGAGKLFF. In nucleotides, the CDR3 is TGTGCCAGCAGTGGTACGGGACAGGGTGCGGGAAAACTGTTTTTT.

The chain combines TRBV5-1 with TRBJ2-2; 8 nucleotides agree with TRBD1. This CDR3 region has 15 residues. Germline V CDR1 and CDR2: SGHRS, YFSETQ. V gave up 6 bases and J gave up 7 bases; unmatched junction bases: 11. CDR3 sequence reads: CASTPTGDGFGELFF. CDR3 nucleotide sequence: TGCGCCAGCACTCCGACAGGGGACGGGTTCGGGGAGCTGTTTTTT.

DNA for the CDR3: TGCGCCAGCAGCTTTGGGGCGGCAGGGGCCACAGATACGCAGTATTTT. Translating gives CASSFGAAGATDTQYF. The chain recombines TRBV5-1 with TRBJ2-3, with D tentatively TRBD1 (6 bases). The CDR3 has 16 residues. Germline CDR1 reads SGHRS; CDR2 reads YFSETQ. V was cut by 2 bases and J by 2 bases, with 15 bases left in between.

The chain joins TRBV6-5 to TRBJ2-7; 7 bases match TRBD2. V was clipped by 0 bases and J by 3 bases; unmatched bases: 5. Per the germline V gene, CDR1 is MNHEY and CDR2 is SVGAGI. This CDR3 comprises 15 residues. The CDR3 loop is CASSYSWGRGYEQYF. The CDR3 DNA reads TGTGCCAGCAGTTACTCGTGGGGGAGGGGCTACGAGCAGTACTTC.

The V call is TRBV29-1, the J call TRBJ2-1, with D tentatively TRBD2 (6 bases). Germline V gives CDR1 SQVTM, CDR2 ANQGSEA. This CDR3 is 12 amino acids long. Between the trimmed V and J ends, which lost 7 bases and 9 bases, there was a span of 16 bases. The CDR3 bases are TGCAGCGGCCTTGGGGGAGGAGGTGAGCAGTTCTTC. It specifies CSGLGGGGEQFF.